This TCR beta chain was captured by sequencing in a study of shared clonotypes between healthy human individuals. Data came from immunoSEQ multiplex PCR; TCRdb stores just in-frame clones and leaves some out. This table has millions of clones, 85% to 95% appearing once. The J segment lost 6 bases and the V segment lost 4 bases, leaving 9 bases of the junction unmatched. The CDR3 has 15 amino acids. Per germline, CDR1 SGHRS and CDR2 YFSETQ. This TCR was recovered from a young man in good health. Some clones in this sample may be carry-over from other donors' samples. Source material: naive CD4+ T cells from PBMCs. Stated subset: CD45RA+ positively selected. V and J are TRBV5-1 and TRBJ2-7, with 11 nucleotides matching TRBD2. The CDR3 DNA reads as TGCGCCAGCAGCCACCTAGCGGGAGGCCCCCCCGAGCAGTACTTC. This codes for CASSHLAGGPPEQYF.